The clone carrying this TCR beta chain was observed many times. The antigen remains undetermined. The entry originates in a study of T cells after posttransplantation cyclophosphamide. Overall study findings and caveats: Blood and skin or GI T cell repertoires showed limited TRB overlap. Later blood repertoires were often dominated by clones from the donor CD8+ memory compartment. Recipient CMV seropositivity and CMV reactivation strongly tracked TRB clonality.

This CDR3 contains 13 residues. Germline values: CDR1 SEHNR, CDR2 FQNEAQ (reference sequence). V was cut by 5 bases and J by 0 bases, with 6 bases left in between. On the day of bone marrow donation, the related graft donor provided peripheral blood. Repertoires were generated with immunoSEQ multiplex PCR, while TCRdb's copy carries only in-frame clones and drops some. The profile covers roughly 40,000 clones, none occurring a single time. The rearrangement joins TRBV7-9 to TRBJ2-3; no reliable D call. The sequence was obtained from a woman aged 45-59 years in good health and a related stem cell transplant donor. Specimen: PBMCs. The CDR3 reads CASSLPSTDTQYF. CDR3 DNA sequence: TGTGCCAGCAGCCTACCTAGCACAGATACGCAGTATTTT.